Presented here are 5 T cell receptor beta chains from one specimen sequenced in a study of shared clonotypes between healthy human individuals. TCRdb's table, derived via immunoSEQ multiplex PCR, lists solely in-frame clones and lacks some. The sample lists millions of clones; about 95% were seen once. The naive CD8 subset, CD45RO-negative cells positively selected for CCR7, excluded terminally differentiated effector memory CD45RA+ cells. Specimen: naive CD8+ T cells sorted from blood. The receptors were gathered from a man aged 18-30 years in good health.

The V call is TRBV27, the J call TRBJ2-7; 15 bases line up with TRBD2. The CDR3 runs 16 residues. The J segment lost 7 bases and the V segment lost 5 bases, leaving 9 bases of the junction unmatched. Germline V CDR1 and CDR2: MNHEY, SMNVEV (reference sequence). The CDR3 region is CASSPLGLAGGLEQYF. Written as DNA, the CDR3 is TGTGCCAGCAGTCCTCTGGGACTAGCGGGAGGTCTGGAGCAGTACTTC.

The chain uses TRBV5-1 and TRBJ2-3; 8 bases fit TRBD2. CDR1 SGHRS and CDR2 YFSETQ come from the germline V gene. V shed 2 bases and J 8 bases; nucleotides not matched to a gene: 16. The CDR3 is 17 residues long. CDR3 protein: CASSFGLAGDLFGTQYF. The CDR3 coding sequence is TGCGCCAGCAGCTTCGGACTAGCCGGAGATCTCTTCGGTACGCAGTATTTT. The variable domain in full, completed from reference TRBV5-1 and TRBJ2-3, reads KAGVTQTPRYLIKTRGQQVTLSCSPISGHRSVSWYQQTPGQGLQFLFEYFSETQRNKGNFPGRFSGRQFSNSRSEMNVSTLELGDSALYLCASSFGLAGDLFGTQYFGPGTRLTVL.

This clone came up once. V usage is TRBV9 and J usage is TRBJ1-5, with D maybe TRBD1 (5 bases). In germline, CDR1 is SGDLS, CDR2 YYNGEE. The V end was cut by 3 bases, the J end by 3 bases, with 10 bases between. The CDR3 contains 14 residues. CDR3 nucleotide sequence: TGTGCCAGCAGCGAAGGGGTAGACAATCAGCCCCAGCATTTT. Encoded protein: CASSEGVDNQPQHF. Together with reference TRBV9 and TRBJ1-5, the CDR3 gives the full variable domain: DSGVTQTPKHLITATGQRVTLRCSPRSGDLSVYWYQQSLDQGLQFLIQYYNGEERAKGNILERFSAQQFPDLHSELNLSSLELGDSALYFCASSEGVDNQPQHFGDGTRLSIL.

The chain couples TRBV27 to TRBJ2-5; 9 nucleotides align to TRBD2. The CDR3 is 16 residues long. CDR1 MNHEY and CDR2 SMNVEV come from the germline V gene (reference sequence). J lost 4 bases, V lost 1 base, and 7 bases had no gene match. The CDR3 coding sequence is TGTGCCAGCAGTTTATTGGCGGGAGGGCCAGCAGAGACCCAGTACTTC. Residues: CASSLLAGGPAETQYF.

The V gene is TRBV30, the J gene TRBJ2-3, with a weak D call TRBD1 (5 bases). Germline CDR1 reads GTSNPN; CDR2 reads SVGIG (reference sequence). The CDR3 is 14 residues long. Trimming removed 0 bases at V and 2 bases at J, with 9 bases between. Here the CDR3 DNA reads TGTGCCTGGAGTGTACAGGAATACACAGATACGCAGTATTTT. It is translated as CAWSVQEYTDTQYF. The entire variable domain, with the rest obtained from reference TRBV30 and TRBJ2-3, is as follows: SQTIHQWPATLVQPVGSPLSLECTVEGTSNPNLYWYRQAAGRGLQLLFYSVGIGQISSEVPQNLSASRPQDRQFILSSKKLLLSDSGFYLCAWSVQEYTDTQYFGPGTRLTVL.